The entry that follows covers one T cell receptor (beta chain) sequence. This specimen comes from a study of CD8 T cells in Susac syndrome. V lost 4 bases and J lost 4, with 11 bases in between. Looked up from germline, CDR1 is LNHDA and CDR2 is SQIVND (reference sequence). The CDR3 contains 13 residues. Random-hexamer reverse transcription was applied to roughly 0.5 to 1 ug RNA. TCRdb itself ran the immunoSEQ multiplex PCR reads through MiXCR, one entry per CDR3 protein. The sample has some 300,000 distinct CDR3 sequences, 85% seen once. From blood CD8+ and CD4+ T cells, TCR beta sequences were generated.

This chain joins TRBV19 and TRBJ2-7, with no clear D. The sequence derives from a human donor with multiple sclerosis. Source material: CD8+ T cells from PBMCs. The CDR3 spells CASSSYGKYEQYF. The DNA for the CDR3 is TGTGCCAGTAGTAGCTACGGTAAATACGAGCAGTACTTC.